This entry features one TCR beta chain sequence. What it binds is not known. The sample originates from a study of spatial heterogeneity in lung cancer. Across the study: More beta-chain than alpha-chain sequences were consistently detected. The study observed each unique TCR and UMI combination more than ten times on average in raw reads.

Time point reported: sample taken at primary tumor resection. No cells were sorted before sequencing. The whole RNA sequenced was extracted from tumor, nontumor lung or frozen PBMC. TCR cDNA molecules each carried a unique molecular identifier. TCRdb reprocessed the 5' RACE reads with MiXCR, giving one entry per CDR3 protein. The sample has nearly 50,000 distinct CDR3 sequences; 7.5% to 8% are singletons. Study results and caveats: There were more appearances of ubiquitous expanded tumor TCRs in blood at resection than at follow-up.

Sequencing was performed on PBMCs, taken at surgery. This clonotype was obtained from a female donor with early-stage non-small cell lung cancer.

The CDR3 protein is CASSWSASTDTQYF. Written as DNA, the CDR3 is TGTGCCAGCAGTTGGTCGGCTTCCACAGATACGCAGTATTTT. The chain employs TRBV7-2 and TRBJ2-3; D ambiguous. V shed 6 bases and J shed 2 bases, with 12 bases lying between them. CDR3 size: 14 residues. Germline values: CDR1 SGHTA, CDR2 FQGNSA.